This T cell receptor (beta chain) was profiled in a study of cytomegalovirus exposure and HLA in healthy donors. General study results and limits: What TCR beta sequences reportedly achieved was accurate prediction of HLA-A and HLA-B alleles in most subjects. Beyond CMV serostatus, there was no information to go on about immune exposure. As a later analysis revealed, most CMV-associated TCR beta chains appeared HLA-restricted.

The PCR employed 60 Vbeta primers together with 13 Jbeta primers. Libraries were prepared by immunoSEQ multiplex PCR; TCRdb keeps only in-frame clonotypes and omits some of them. The sample lists some 90,000 clones, over 75% occurring once. Germline CDR1 is MGHRA and CDR2 is YSYEKL. V lost 0 bases to trimming and J lost 5 bases; unmatched junction nucleotides: 6. The CDR3 loop spans 16 amino acids. To note about this clone: Its cognate antigen is unknown.

The gene calls are TRBV4-1 and TRBJ2-1; 8 bases fit TRBD1. The sequenced sample consisted of PBMCs. This TCR was recovered from a boy between 10 and 17 years old in good health and CMV-seronegative. CDR3 nucleotides: TGCGCCAGCAGCCAAGATCTGACAGGGGTCCACAATGAGCAGTTCTTC. Amino acids: CASSQDLTGVHNEQFF.